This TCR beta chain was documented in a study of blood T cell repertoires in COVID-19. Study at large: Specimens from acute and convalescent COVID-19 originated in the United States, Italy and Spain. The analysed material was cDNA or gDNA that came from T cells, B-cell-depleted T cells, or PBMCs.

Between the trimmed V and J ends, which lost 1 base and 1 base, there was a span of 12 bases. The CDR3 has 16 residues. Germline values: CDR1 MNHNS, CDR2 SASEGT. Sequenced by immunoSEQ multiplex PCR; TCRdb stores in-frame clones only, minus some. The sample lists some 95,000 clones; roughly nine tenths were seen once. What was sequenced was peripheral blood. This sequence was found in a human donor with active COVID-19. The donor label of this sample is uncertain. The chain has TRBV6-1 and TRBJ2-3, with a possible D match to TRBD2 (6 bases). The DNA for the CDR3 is TGTGCCAGCAGTGAAGATATTAGCGGAGGCACAGATACGCAGTATTTT. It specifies CASSEDISGGTDTQYF.